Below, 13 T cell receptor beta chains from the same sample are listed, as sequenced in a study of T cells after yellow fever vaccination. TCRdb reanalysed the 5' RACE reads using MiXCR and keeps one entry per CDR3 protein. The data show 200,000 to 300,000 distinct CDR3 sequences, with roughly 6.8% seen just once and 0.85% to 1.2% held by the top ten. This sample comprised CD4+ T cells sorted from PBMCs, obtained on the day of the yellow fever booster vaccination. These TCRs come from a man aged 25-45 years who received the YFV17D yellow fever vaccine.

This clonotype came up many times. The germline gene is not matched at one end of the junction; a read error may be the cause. The CDR3 spells CVSRSDSYNEQFF. The CDR3, as DNA: TGTGTCAGCAGGTCAGACTCCTACAATGAGCAGTTCTTC. The rearrangement uses TRBV28 and TRBJ2-1; D not certain. From germline, CDR1 is MDHEN and CDR2 SYDVKM. The CDR3 is made up of 13 amino acids.

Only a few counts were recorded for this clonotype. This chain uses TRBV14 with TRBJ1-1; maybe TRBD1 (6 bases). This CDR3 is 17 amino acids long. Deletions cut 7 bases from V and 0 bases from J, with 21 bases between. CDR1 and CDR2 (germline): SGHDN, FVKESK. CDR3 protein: CASTRADSRIMNTEAFF. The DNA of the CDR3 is TGTGCCAGCACCAGGGCGGACAGCAGGATTATGAACACTGAAGCTTTCTTT.

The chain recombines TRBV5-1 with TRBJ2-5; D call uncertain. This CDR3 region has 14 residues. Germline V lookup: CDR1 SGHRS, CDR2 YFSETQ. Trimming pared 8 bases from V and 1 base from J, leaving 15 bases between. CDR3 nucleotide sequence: TGCGCCAGGAGTCCTGGGTGGGTCCAAGAGACCCAGTACTTC. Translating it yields CARSPGWVQETQYF.

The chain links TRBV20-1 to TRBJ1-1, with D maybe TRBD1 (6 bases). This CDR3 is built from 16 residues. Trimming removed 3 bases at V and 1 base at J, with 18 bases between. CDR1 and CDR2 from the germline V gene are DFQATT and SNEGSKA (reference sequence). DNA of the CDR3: TGCAGTGCTAGGGGATTTGGGACACGGACGAACACTGAAGCTTTCTTT. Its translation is CSARGFGTRTNTEAFF.

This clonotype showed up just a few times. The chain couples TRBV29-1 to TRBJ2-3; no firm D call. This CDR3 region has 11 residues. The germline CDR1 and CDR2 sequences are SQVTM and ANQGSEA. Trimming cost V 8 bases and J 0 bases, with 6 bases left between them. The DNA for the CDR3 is TGCAGCTTCTCTAGCACAGATACGCAGTATTTT. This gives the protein CSFSSTDTQYF.

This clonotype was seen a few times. Here the CDR3 DNA reads TGTGCCACCCAACTAGCGGCTAGCACAGATACGCAGTATTTT. Amino acid sequence: CATQLAASTDTQYF. The chain links TRBV24-1 to TRBJ2-3, with 8 bases identical to TRBD2. The CDR3 loop spans 14 amino acids. V trimming: 9 bases; J trimming: 0 bases; junction bases outside the gene matches: 4. Germline values: CDR1 KGHDR, CDR2 SFDVKD.

CDR3 amino acids: CASTRGTSGQSYNEQFF. The CDR3 DNA sequence: TGTGCCAGCACCAGAGGGACTAGCGGGCAATCCTACAATGAGCAGTTCTTC. The gene calls are TRBV2 and TRBJ2-1, with 12 bases identical to TRBD2. The germline gives CDR1 SNHLY, CDR2 FYNNEI. The CDR3 runs 17 residues. With 7 bases clipped from V and 1 base from J, the junction kept 8 bases outside the gene matches.

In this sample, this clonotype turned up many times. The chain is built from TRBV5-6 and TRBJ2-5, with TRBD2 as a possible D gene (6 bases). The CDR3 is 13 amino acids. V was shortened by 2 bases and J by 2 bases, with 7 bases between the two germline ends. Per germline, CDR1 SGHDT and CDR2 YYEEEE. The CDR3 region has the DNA TGTGCCAGCAGCTTTGCGGGACAAGAGACCCAGTACTTC. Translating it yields CASSFAGQETQYF.

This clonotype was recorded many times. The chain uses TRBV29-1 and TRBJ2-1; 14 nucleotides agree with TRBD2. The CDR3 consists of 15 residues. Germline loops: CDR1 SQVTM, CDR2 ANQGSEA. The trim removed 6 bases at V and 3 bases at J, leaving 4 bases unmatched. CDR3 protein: CSVGTSGSLYNEQFF. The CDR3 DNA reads TGCAGCGTGGGGACTAGCGGGAGCCTCTACAATGAGCAGTTCTTC.

DNA for the CDR3: TGTGCCAGCATTGGGGCTAGCGGGAGAGACGGCTACGAGCAGTACTTC. It is translated as CASIGASGRDGYEQYF. This rearrangement joins TRBV6-1 to TRBJ2-7; 10 bases map to TRBD2. In germline, CDR1 is MNHNS, CDR2 SASEGT. Trimming cost V 7 bases and J 3 bases; bases outside gene matches: 12. This CDR3 region has 16 residues.

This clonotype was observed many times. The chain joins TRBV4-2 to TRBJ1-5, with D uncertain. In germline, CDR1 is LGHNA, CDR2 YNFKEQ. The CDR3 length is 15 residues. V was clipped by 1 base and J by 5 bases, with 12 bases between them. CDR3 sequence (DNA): TGTGCCAGCAGCCAAGGGAGAACTCCCTATCAGCCCCAGCATTTT. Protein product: CASSQGRTPYQPQHF.

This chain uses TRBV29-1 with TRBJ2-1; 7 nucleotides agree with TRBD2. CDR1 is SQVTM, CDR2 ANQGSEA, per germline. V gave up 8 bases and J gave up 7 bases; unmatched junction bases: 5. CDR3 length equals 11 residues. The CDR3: CSFGGGNEQFF. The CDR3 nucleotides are TGCAGCTTTGGGGGGGGGAATGAGCAGTTCTTC.

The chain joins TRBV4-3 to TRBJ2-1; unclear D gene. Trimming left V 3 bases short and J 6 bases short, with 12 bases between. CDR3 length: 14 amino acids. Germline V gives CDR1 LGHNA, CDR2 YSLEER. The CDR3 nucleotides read TGCGCCAGCAGCCATTCACCGTCCCTCAATGAGCAGTTCTTC. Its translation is CASSHSPSLNEQFF.